This TCR beta chain came from a study of blood T cells in healthy people across ages. Total RNA extraction produced at least 5.5 micrograms (per sample) for the study. Study findings and constraints: Age advanced and TCR beta diversity per million T cells fell, roughly linearly.

This clonotype has a handful of counts. The antigen is not known. This CDR3 is 17 amino acids long. Germline values: CDR1 SGHDN, CDR2 FVKESK. The ends were cut back, 5 bases at V and 0 bases at J, with 14 bases in the middle. Sample-barcoded 5' priming and a J-beta primer mix drove a second PCR of roughly 7 to 11 cycles. TCRdb analysed the 5' RACE reads with MiXCR anew, one entry per CDR3 protein. The sample yields roughly 800,000 distinct CDR3 sequences, about 25% seen once. Separately, the same data were catalogued under a study of T cells of mothers and their children.

The source of this sequence is a boy aged 5 to 17 in good health. The sequencing input was blood. The V gene is TRBV14, the J gene TRBJ2-6; perhaps TRBD2 as D (6 bases). The CDR3 reads CASSGEGLISGANVLTF. DNA for the CDR3: TGTGCCAGCAGCGGAGAGGGACTGATCTCTGGGGCCAACGTCCTGACTTTC.